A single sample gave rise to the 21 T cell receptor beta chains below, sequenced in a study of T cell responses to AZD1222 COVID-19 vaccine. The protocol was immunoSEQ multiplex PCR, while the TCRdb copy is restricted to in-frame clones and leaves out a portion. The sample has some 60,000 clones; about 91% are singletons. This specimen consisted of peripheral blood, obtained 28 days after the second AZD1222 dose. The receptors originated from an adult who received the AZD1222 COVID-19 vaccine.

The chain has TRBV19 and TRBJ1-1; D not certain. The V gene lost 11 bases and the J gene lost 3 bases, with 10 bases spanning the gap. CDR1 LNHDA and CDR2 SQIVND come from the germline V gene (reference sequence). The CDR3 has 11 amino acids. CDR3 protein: CAAQRDTEAFF. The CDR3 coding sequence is TGTGCCGCGCAAAGGGACACTGAAGCTTTCTTT.

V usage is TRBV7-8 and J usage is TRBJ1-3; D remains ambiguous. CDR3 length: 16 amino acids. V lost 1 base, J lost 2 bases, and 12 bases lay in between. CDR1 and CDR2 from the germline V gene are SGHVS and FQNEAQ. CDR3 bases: TGTGCCAGCAGCTTAGGACTACGGGAAACTGGAAACACCATATATTTT. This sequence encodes CASSLGLRETGNTIYF. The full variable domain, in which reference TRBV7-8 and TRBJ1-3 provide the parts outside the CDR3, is GAGVSQSPRYKVAKRGQDVALRCDPISGHVSLFWYQQALGQGPEFLTYFQNEAQLDKSGLPSDRFFAERPEGSVSTLKIQRTQQEDSAVYLCASSLGLRETGNTIYFGEGSWLTVV.

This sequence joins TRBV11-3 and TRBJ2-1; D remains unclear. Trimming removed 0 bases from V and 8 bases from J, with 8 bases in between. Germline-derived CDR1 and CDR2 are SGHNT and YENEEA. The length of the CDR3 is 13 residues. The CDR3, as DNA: TGTGCCAGCAGCTTAGATAAGCCGGATGAGCAGTTCTTC. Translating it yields CASSLDKPDEQFF. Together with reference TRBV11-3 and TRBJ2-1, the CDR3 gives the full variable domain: EAGVVQSPRYKIIEKKQPVAFWCNPISGHNTLYWYLQNLGQGPELLIRYENEEAVDDSQLPKDRFSAERLKGVDSTLKIQPAELGDSAVYLCASSLDKPDEQFFGPGTRLTVL.

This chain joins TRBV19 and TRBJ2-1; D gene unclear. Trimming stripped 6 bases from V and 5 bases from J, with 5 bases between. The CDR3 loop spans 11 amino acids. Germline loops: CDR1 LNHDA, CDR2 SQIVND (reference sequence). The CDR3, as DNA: TGTGCCAGTAGCCGTAACAATGAGCAGTTCTTC. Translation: CASSRNNEQFF.

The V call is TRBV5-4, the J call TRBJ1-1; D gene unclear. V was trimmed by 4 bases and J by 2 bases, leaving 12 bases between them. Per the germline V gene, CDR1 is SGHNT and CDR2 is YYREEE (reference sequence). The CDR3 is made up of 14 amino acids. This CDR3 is CASSPRVVNTEAFF. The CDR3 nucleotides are TGTGCCAGCAGCCCGCGAGTAGTAAACACTGAAGCTTTCTTT. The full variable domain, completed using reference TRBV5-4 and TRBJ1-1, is ETGVTQSPTHLIKTRGQQVTLRCSSQSGHNTVSWYQQALGQGPQFIFQYYREEENGRGNFPPRFSGLQFPNYSSELNVNALELDDSALYLCASSPRVVNTEAFFGQGTRLTVV.

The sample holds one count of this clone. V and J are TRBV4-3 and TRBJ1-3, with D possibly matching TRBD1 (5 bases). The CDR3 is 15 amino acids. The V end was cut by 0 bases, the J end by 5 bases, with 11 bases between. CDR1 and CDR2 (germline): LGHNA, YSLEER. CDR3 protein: CASSQDTGVRNTIYF. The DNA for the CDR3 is TGCGCCAGCAGCCAAGATACGGGGGTCAGAAACACCATATATTTT.

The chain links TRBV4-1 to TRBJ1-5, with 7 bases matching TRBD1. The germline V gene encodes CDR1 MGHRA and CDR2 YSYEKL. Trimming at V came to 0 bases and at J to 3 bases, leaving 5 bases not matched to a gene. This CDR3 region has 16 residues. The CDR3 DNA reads TGCGCCAGCAGCCAAGAGACAGGGTTCCTCAATCAGCCCCAGCATTTT. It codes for CASSQETGFLNQPQHF.

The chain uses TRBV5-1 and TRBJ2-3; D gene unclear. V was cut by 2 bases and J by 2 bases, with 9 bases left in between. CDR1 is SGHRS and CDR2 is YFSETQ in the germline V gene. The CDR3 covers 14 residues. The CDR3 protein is CASSLQRPTDTQYF. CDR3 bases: TGCGCCAGCAGCTTACAGAGACCCACAGATACGCAGTATTTT.

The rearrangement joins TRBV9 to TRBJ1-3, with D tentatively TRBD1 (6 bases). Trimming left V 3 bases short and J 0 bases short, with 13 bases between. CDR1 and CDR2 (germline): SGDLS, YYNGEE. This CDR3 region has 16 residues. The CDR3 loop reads CASSARDTSSGNTIYF. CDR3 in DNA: TGTGCCAGCAGCGCCCGGGACACGAGCTCTGGAAACACCATATATTTT.

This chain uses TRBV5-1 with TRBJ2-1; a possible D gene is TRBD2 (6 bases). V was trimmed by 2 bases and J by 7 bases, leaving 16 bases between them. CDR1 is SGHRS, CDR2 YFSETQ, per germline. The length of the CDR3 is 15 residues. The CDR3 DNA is TGCGCCAGCAGCTTCCAAGCGGGCGGAGGGAATGAGCAGTTCTTC. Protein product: CASSFQAGGGNEQFF.

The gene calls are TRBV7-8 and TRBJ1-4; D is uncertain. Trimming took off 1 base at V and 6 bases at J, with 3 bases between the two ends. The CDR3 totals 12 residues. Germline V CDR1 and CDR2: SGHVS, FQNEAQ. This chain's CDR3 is CASSLGHEKLFF. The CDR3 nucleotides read TGTGCCAGCAGCTTAGGGCATGAAAAACTGTTTTTT.

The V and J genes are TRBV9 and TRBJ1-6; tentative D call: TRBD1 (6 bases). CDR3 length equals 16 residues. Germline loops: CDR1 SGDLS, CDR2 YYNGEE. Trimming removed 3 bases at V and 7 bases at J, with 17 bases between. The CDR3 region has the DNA TGTGCCAGCAGCGGAACCACAGGGATAGGGAATTCACCCCTCCACTTT. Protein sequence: CASSGTTGIGNSPLHF. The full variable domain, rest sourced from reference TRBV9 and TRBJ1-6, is DSGVTQTPKHLITATGQRVTLRCSPRSGDLSVYWYQQSLDQGLQFLIQYYNGEERAKGNILERFSAQQFPDLHSELNLSSLELGDSALYFCASSGTTGIGNSPLHFGNGTRLTVT.

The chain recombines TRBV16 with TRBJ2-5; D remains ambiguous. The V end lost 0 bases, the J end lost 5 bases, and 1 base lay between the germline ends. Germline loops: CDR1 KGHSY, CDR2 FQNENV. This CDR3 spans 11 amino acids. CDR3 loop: CASSQSETQYF. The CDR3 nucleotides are TGTGCCAGCAGCCAATCGGAGACCCAGTACTTC.

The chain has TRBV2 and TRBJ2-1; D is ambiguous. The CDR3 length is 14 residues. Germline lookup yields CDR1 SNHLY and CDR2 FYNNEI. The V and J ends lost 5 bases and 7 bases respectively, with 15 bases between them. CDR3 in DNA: TGTGCCAGCAGTAGAGTGGCTGGTGAAAATGAGCAGTTCTTC. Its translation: CASSRVAGENEQFF.

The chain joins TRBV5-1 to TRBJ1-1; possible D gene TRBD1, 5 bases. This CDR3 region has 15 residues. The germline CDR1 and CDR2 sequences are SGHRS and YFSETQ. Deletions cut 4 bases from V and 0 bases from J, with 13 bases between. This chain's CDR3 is CASSIGGKLNTEAFF. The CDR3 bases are TGCGCCAGCAGCATCGGGGGTAAATTGAACACTGAAGCTTTCTTT.

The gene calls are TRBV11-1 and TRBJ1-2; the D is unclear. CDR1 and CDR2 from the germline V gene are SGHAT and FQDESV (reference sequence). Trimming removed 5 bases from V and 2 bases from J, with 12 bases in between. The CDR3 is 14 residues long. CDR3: CASSTAGVNYGYTF. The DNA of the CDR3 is TGTGCCAGCAGCACCGCTGGGGTCAACTATGGCTACACCTTC.

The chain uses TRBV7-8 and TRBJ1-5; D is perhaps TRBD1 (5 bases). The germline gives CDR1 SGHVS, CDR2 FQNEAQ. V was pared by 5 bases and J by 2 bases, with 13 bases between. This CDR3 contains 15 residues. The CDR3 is CASSLRDGGNQPQHF. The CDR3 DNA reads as TGTGCCAGCAGCCTCCGGGACGGGGGCAATCAGCCCCAGCATTTT.

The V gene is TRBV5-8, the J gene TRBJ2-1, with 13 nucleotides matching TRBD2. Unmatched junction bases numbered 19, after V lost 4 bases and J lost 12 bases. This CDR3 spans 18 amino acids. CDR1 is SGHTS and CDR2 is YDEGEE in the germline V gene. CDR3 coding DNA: TGTGCCAGCAGCAGGACTAGCGGGGGCCCCTGGGTCACAATGGGGCAGTTCTTC. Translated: CASSRTSGGPWVTMGQFF.

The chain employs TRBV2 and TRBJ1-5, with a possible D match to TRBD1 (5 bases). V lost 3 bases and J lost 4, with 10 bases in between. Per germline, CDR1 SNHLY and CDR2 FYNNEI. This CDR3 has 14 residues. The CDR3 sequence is CASSEGPENQPQHF. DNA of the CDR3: TGTGCCAGCAGTGAGGGGCCTGAGAATCAGCCCCAGCATTTT.

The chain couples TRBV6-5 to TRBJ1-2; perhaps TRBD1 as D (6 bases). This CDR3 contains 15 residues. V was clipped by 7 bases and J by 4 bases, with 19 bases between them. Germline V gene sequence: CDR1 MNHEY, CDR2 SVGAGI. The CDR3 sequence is CASIATFTGFYGYTF. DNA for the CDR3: TGTGCCAGCATTGCCACCTTTACAGGGTTCTATGGCTACACCTTC.

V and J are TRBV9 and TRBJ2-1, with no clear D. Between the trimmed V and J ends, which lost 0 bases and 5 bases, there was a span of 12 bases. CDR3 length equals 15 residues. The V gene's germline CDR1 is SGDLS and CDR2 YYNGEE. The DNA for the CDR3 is TGTGCCAGCAGCGTAGGGGCTAGAGGCCACAATGAGCAGTTCTTC. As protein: CASSVGARGHNEQFF.